This T cell receptor (beta chain) originates from a study of PD-1 blockade in classical Hodgkin lymphoma. Findings and limits, study-wide: Newly diagnosed and completely responding patients shared comparable baseline diversity. Exclusion was the outcome for patients who began nivolumab under 1 year after ASCT. Significant TCR diversity gains by C4D1 occurred in CD4+ but not CD8+ cells.

This sample's time point: cycle 4 day 1 (C4D1), after more than five weeks of nivolumab. Every one of the patients relapsed after autologous stem cell transplantation (brentuximab vedotin exposure was variable). This table comes from immunoSEQ multiplex PCR, and its TCRdb copy is limited to in-frame clones, with some not included. The sample holds tens of thousands of clones, 60% to 70% seen once. With respect to this clone: Its antigen is as yet unknown. Additional DNA sequences in this sample encode the identical CDR3.

CDR3 size: 14 residues. Per the germline V gene, CDR1 is MNHEY and CDR2 is SVGAGI. Trimming shortened V by 2 bases and J by 4 bases, and 8 bases separated the two germline ends. V is TRBV6-5 and J is TRBJ2-2; maybe TRBD2 (6 bases). The sample here was peripheral blood mononuclear cells (PBMCs), taken before the fourth cycle of nivolumab. The receptor was isolated from a human donor with classical Hodgkin lymphoma. CDR3 DNA sequence: TGTGCCAGCAGTTACGATAGCGGCACCGGGGAGCTGTTTTTT. As protein: CASSYDSGTGELFF.